The subject of this entry is one T cell receptor beta chain. The data belong to a study of T cell changes during pregnancy in multiple sclerosis. Method: immunoSEQ multiplex PCR; TCRdb's copy keeps in-frame clones and lacks some. The sample lists around 31,000 clones; 70% to 90% were seen once. Sequencing was performed on CD4+ T cells from peripheral blood mononuclear cells, taken in the first trimester of pregnancy. This clonotype was obtained from a female donor in good health, enrolled as a control in a pregnancy study.

CDR3 residues: CAWRQDQSGPYGYTF. CDR3 coding DNA: TGTGCCTGGAGACAAGACCAGAGCGGCCCCTATGGCTACACCTTC. The J gene is TRBJ1-2, the V gene TRBV30; D unclear. V lost 3 bases, J lost 4 bases, and 18 bases lay in between. Germline loops: CDR1 GTSNPN, CDR2 SVGIG (reference sequence). The CDR3 runs 15 residues.